The next 31 T cell receptor beta chains were all read from a single sample in a study of response to subunit inactivated influenza vaccine. TCRdb independently ran MiXCR on the RT-PCR reads; one entry per CDR3 protein. The sample shows a few hundred thousand distinct CDR3 sequences, 14% of them seen only once. The material sequenced was PBMCs from blood, taken less than 13 days after vaccination. These receptor sequences come from a man in his forties or fifties who received an inactivated influenza vaccine.

The table lists this clonotype with a few counts. The genes are TRBV9 and TRBJ2-1, with 10 bases matching TRBD2. V shed 0 bases and J 7 bases; nucleotides not matched to a gene: 4. CDR3 length equals 15 residues. Germline assignment: CDR1 SGDLS and CDR2 YYNGEE. The CDR3 protein is CASSVGAGGWNEQFF. The CDR3 DNA is TGTGCCAGCAGCGTAGGAGCGGGGGGGTGGAATGAGCAGTTCTTC.

The sample holds a few counts of this clonotype. This sequence joins TRBV2 and TRBJ2-7; a weak D match, TRBD1 (5 bases). Germline values: CDR1 SNHLY, CDR2 FYNNEI. CDR3 length: 16 residues. Between the trimmed V and J ends, which lost 7 bases and 3 bases, there was a span of 22 bases. As DNA, the CDR3 is TGTGCCAGCACCGTCTTGACAGATAACAAGAGCTACGAGCAGTACTTC. This codes for CASTVLTDNKSYEQYF.

This clonotype was recorded at least ten times. The chain has TRBV6-1 and TRBJ2-2, with TRBD1 matching 7 bases. This CDR3 comprises 16 residues. V lost 7 bases to trimming and J lost 1 base; unmatched junction nucleotides: 9. From germline, CDR1 is MNHNS and CDR2 SASEGT. CDR3 sequence (DNA): TGTGCCAGCACCCTTCTGTGGACAGGGAACACCGGGGAGCTGTTTTTT. It encodes CASTLLWTGNTGELFF.

This clonotype was detected only a few times. The chain employs TRBV19 and TRBJ2-5; 11 positions agree with TRBD1. The CDR3 is 18 amino acids. Germline values: CDR1 LNHDA, CDR2 SQIVND (reference sequence). V lost 6 bases to trimming and J lost 4 bases; unmatched junction nucleotides: 16. CDR3 coding DNA: TGTGCCAGTAGCCTTCGTCTCGGGACAGGGGGAAACGGAGAGACCCAGTACTTC. Protein: CASSLRLGTGGNGETQYF.

The chain is built from TRBV6-2 or TRBV6-3 and TRBJ2-2; 9 bases agree with TRBD1. Unmatched junction bases numbered 10, after V lost 7 bases and J lost 4 bases. From germline, CDR1 is MNHEY and CDR2 SVGEGT. The CDR3 length is 16 residues. CDR3: CASTTGTGIITGELFF. CDR3 DNA sequence: TGTGCCAGCACTACCGGGACAGGGATCATCACCGGGGAGCTGTTTTTT.

This clonotype has just a few counts. The chain employs TRBV11-2 and TRBJ1-2; D is uncertain. The V gene's germline CDR1 is SGHAT and CDR2 FQNNGV. V shed 5 bases and J shed 2 bases, with 6 bases lying between them. The CDR3 is 12 residues long. The CDR3 sequence: CASSLNNYGYTF. For the CDR3, the DNA is TGTGCCAGCAGCCTCAACAACTATGGCTACACCTTC.

Ten or more counts support this clonotype. The chain recombines TRBV14 with TRBJ2-1; possible D gene TRBD2, 6 bases. V lost 0 bases to trimming and J lost 2 bases, with 11 bases between them. This CDR3 has 16 amino acids. Germline V lookup: CDR1 SGHDN, CDR2 FVKESK. The CDR3 is CASSQDLGLTYNEQFF. CDR3 nucleotide sequence: TGTGCCAGCAGCCAAGATCTGGGACTTACCTACAATGAGCAGTTCTTC.

The chain uses TRBV20-1 and TRBJ2-1; 9 nucleotides line up with TRBD2. Germline V gene data show CDR1 as DFQATT and CDR2 as SNEGSKA (reference sequence). The CDR3 is 14 residues long. V gave up 3 bases and J gave up 6 bases; unmatched junction bases: 6. CDR3 residues: CSASAGGPVNEQFF. DNA of the CDR3: TGCAGTGCTAGTGCGGGGGGGCCAGTCAATGAGCAGTTCTTC.

This clonotype was found a few times. The rearrangement uses TRBV20-1 and TRBJ1-2; TRBD1 might be the D (6 bases). This CDR3 is built from 15 residues. Germline CDR1 and CDR2: DFQATT and SNEGSKA (reference sequence). Trimming stripped 5 bases from V and 4 bases from J, with 20 bases between. The CDR3 sequence: CSAPGLRGVGYGYTF. CDR3 in DNA: TGCAGTGCTCCAGGGTTGAGGGGGGTCGGCTATGGCTACACCTTC.

The chain links TRBV28 to TRBJ2-1, with a tentative D call TRBD2 (6 bases). CDR1 and CDR2 (germline): MDHEN, SYDVKM. V lost 3 bases, J lost 0 bases, and 12 bases lay in between. The CDR3 has 16 residues. In nucleotides, the CDR3 is TGTGCCAGCAGTTTCCTGCGGGGCGGCTCCTACAATGAGCAGTTCTTC. Translating gives CASSFLRGGSYNEQFF.

This clonotype has more than one count but fewer than ten. The J gene is TRBJ1-6, the V gene TRBV7-2; maybe TRBD1 (5 bases). CDR1 and CDR2 from the germline V gene are SGHTA and FQGNSA. The CDR3 is 15 residues long. V lost 0 bases to trimming and J lost 7 bases, with 10 bases between them. CDR3 in amino acids: CASSLAADSNSPLHF. DNA of the CDR3: TGTGCCAGCAGCTTAGCCGCCGACAGCAATTCACCCCTCCACTTT.

This clonotype was counted between two and nine times. The chain links TRBV20-1 to TRBJ2-1; 8 nucleotides line up with TRBD2. The CDR3 contains 14 residues. Trimming removed 5 bases from V and 9 bases from J; junction bases left unmatched: 12. Looked up from germline, CDR1 is DFQATT and CDR2 is SNEGSKA (reference sequence). The CDR3 loop is CSAPPGLDRSEQFF. The CDR3 DNA is TGCAGTGCTCCTCCGGGACTAGATCGTAGTGAGCAGTTCTTC.

V gene TRBV4-2 combines with J gene TRBJ2-2, with 8 bases lining up with TRBD2. V was clipped by 2 bases and J by 4 bases; unmatched bases: 3. The CDR3 is 15 amino acids. The germline CDR1 and CDR2 sequences are LGHNA and YNFKEQ. CDR3 in DNA: TGTGCCAGCAGCCAACCGGGGGGGCCCACCGGGGAGCTGTTTTTT. This gives the protein CASSQPGGPTGELFF.

This clonotype was counted only a few times. The DNA for the CDR3 is TGCAGTGCTAAGGACAGGGCCATGACTGAAGCTTTCTTT. It encodes CSAKDRAMTEAFF. The chain is built from TRBV20-1 and TRBJ1-1; TRBD1 matches 8 bases. With V trimmed by 4 bases and J by 5 bases, 6 bases remained unmatched. This CDR3 has 13 residues. CDR1 is DFQATT and CDR2 is SNEGSKA in the germline V gene (reference sequence).

This clonotype was seen a handful of times. This chain links TRBV4-3 with TRBJ2-1, with TRBD2 matching 10 bases. This CDR3 has 15 amino acids. CDR1 and CDR2 from the germline V gene are LGHNA and YSLEER. The junction had 4 bases not matched to a gene; V was cut back by 4 bases and J by 4 bases. CDR3 in amino acids: CASSLTSGNYNEQFF. CDR3 sequence (DNA): TGCGCCAGCAGCCTAACTAGCGGGAATTACAATGAGCAGTTCTTC.

This chain joins TRBV10-1 and TRBJ2-2; tentatively, D is TRBD1 (5 bases). The length of the CDR3 is 14 residues. Germline values: CDR1 WNHNN, CDR2 SYGVQD (reference sequence). With 2 bases removed from V and 4 bases from J, the gap between germline ends came to 8 bases. Written as DNA, the CDR3 is TGCGCCAGCAGTGAGGGACAATTCACCGGGGAGCTGTTTTTT. It translates to CASSEGQFTGELFF.

CDR3 nucleotides: TGTGCCAGCAGTTTCGAGACAGGGAGTGTGCACAATGAGCAGTTCTTC. This codes for CASSFETGSVHNEQFF. V is TRBV12-3 or TRBV12-4 and J is TRBJ2-1; 7 nucleotides line up with TRBD1. This CDR3 region has 16 residues. Trimming cost V 3 bases and J 5 bases; bases outside gene matches: 10.

V is TRBV5-1 and J is TRBJ1-4; 8 nucleotides line up with TRBD1. CDR1 and CDR2 (germline): SGHRS, YFSETQ. The CDR3 covers 13 residues. V shed 5 bases and J 8 bases; nucleotides not matched to a gene: 5. CDR3 coding DNA: TGCGCCAGCAGTCTGCAGGGGGCCGAAAAACTGTTTTTT. Its protein product is CASSLQGAEKLFF.

This clonotype was counted a few times. V is TRBV20-1 and J is TRBJ1-5; possibly TRBD1 for D (5 bases). Germline V lookup: CDR1 DFQATT, CDR2 SNEGSKA (reference sequence). The CDR3 is 12 amino acids. V was clipped by 1 base and J by 4 bases, with 5 bases between them. This chain's CDR3 is CSARGGNQPQHF. The DNA for the CDR3 is TGCAGTGCTAGAGGGGGGAATCAGCCCCAGCATTTT.

This clonotype has just a few counts. V gene TRBV20-1 combines with J gene TRBJ2-5; D might be TRBD2 (5 bases). This CDR3 region has 15 residues. Germline assignment: CDR1 DFQATT and CDR2 SNEGSKA (reference sequence). V was trimmed by 6 bases and J by 3 bases, leaving 20 bases between them. DNA of the CDR3: TGCAGTGCCCCCGGACTCGCATGGTTGGAAGAGACCCAGTACTTC. Protein sequence: CSAPGLAWLEETQYF.

CDR3 region: CASSQDQRSLYTF. The CDR3 DNA follows: TGTGCCAGCAGCCAAGATCAGAGGAGTTTGTACACCTTC. The rearrangement joins TRBV4-2 to TRBJ1-2; D remains ambiguous. V dropped 0 bases and J dropped 11 bases, with 13 bases sitting between them. The CDR3 consists of 13 residues. Germline V CDR1 and CDR2: LGHNA, YNFKEQ.

The chain couples TRBV24-1 to TRBJ2-1; D assignment may be TRBD1 or TRBD2 (5 bases each). V was pared by 3 bases and J by 5 bases, with 19 bases between. Germline V gene data show CDR1 as KGHDR and CDR2 as SFDVKD. This CDR3 comprises 17 residues. The CDR3 nucleotides read TGTGCCACCAGTGATCAAGGGACGAAAAGGGCCAACAATGAGCAGTTCTTC. It is translated as CATSDQGTKRANNEQFF.

This clonotype was found a few times. The V and J genes are TRBV20-1 and TRBJ1-4, with D uncertain. CDR3 size: 15 residues. Germline CDR1 reads DFQATT; CDR2 reads SNEGSKA (reference sequence). V lost 4 bases and J 5 bases, leaving 17 bases between the germline ends. In nucleotides, the CDR3 is TGCAGTGCTATGGGGAGGCTCCTTTTGAATGAAAAACTGTTTTTT. Translated, it gives CSAMGRLLLNEKLFF.

V is TRBV2 and J is TRBJ1-5, with D possibly being TRBD1 (6 bases). The CDR3 has 15 amino acids. Trimming pared 5 bases from V and 0 bases from J, leaving 11 bases between. Per the germline V gene, CDR1 is SNHLY and CDR2 is FYNNEI. This CDR3 is CASSWTVDSNQPQHF. CDR3 DNA sequence: TGTGCCAGCAGTTGGACAGTCGATAGCAATCAGCCCCAGCATTTT.

This clonotype was seen at least ten times. The rearrangement uses TRBV4-1 and TRBJ2-7; D gene ambiguous. Germline values: CDR1 MGHRA, CDR2 YSYEKL. The CDR3 runs to 15 residues. V dropped 2 bases and J dropped 0 bases, with 11 bases sitting between them. The CDR3 loop is CASSQHSENSYEQYF. CDR3 bases: TGCGCCAGCAGCCAACACAGTGAAAACTCCTACGAGCAGTACTTC.

The table lists this clonotype with a few counts. This rearrangement joins TRBV9 to TRBJ2-5, with D unclear. The CDR3 totals 16 residues. Germline V gene data show CDR1 as SGDLS and CDR2 as YYNGEE. Trimming cost V 2 bases and J 0 bases, with 14 bases left between them. The CDR3 is CASSVEGSHNQETQYF. For the CDR3, the DNA is TGTGCCAGCAGCGTCGAAGGGTCCCATAACCAAGAGACCCAGTACTTC.

This clonotype has at least ten counts. V and J are TRBV7-2 and TRBJ2-7; the D gene could be TRBD1 or TRBD2 (5 bases each). Trimming pared 1 base from V and 7 bases from J, leaving 11 bases between. Germline loops: CDR1 SGHTA, CDR2 FQGNSA. This CDR3 contains 13 residues. The CDR3 DNA reads as TGTGCCAGCAGCTTAGTTGGGGGTTGGGAGCAGTACTTC. This translates into CASSLVGGWEQYF.

V and J are TRBV11-1 and TRBJ2-5, with D perhaps matching TRBD2 (5 bases). This CDR3 is 14 amino acids long. Germline V CDR1 and CDR2: SGHAT, FQDESV (reference sequence). V lost 4 bases, J lost 5 bases, and 14 bases lay in between. In nucleotides, the CDR3 is TGTGCCAGCAGCTCTCTCGCGACGGGGGAGACCCAGTACTTC. This codes for CASSSLATGETQYF.

J is TRBJ2-7 and V is TRBV29-1, with 8 nucleotides matching TRBD1. V lost 4 bases and J lost 6; bases outside the gene matches: 8. The CDR3 length is 13 residues. The germline CDR1 and CDR2 sequences are SQVTM and ANQGSEA. CDR3 sequence reads: CSVAGQVGGEQYF. CDR3 bases: TGCAGCGTTGCGGGACAGGTTGGTGGCGAGCAGTACTTC.

The chain couples TRBV5-1 to TRBJ2-5; D ambiguous. This CDR3 is 14 amino acids long. Germline CDR1 is SGHRS and CDR2 is YFSETQ. The ends were cut back, 1 base at V and 0 bases at J, with 7 bases in the middle. The CDR3 nucleotides are TGCGCCAGCAGCTTGCCCCATGACCAAGAGACCCAGTACTTC. Translating it yields CASSLPHDQETQYF.

This chain connects TRBV5-1 to TRBJ2-7; D is unresolved. Germline assignment: CDR1 SGHRS and CDR2 YFSETQ. V dropped 0 bases and J dropped 5 bases, with 9 bases sitting between them. There are 13 residues in the CDR3. CDR3 protein: CASSLAWVDEQYF. CDR3 nucleotides: TGCGCCAGCAGCTTGGCTTGGGTTGACGAGCAGTACTTC. Using reference TRBV5-1 and TRBJ2-7 for the parts outside the CDR3, the full variable domain is KAGVTQTPRYLIKTRGQQVTLSCSPISGHRSVSWYQQTPGQGLQFLFEYFSETQRNKGNFPGRFSGRQFSNSRSEMNVSTLELGDSALYLCASSLAWVDEQYFGPGTRLTVT.